These 3 T cell receptor beta chains originate from one sample sequenced in a study of control samples from healthy donors and cancer patients. Data came from immunoSEQ multiplex PCR; TCRdb stores just in-frame clones and leaves some out. The repertoire holds 70,000 or so clones, with approximately 87% as singletons. Sequencing input: blood. The receptor set was obtained from a man aged 45-65 years in good health.

This clone was recorded once. The genes are TRBV28 and TRBJ1-1; tentatively, D is TRBD1 (5 bases). Germline CDR1 MDHEN, CDR2 SYDVKM. The CDR3 is 13 amino acids. The V and J ends lost 9 bases and 4 bases respectively, with 15 bases between them. The CDR3 region has the DNA TGTGCCAGTTGCCCGGGGGTGGGCACTGAAGCTTTCTTT. Its protein product is CASCPGVGTEAFF.

V gene TRBV9 combines with J gene TRBJ2-1, with 8 bases aligning to TRBD2. The trim removed 0 bases at V and 6 bases at J, leaving 8 bases unmatched. The CDR3 is 16 amino acids. Germline loops: CDR1 SGDLS, CDR2 YYNGEE. In DNA, the CDR3 is TGTGCCAGCAGCGTAGGCGTGGGTCGGGAGGGCAATGAGCAGTTCTTC. Translated, it gives CASSVGVGREGNEQFF.

J is TRBJ2-2 and V is TRBV10-3; 9 positions agree with TRBD2. The CDR3 covers 15 residues. Germline V gene data show CDR1 as ENHRY and CDR2 as SYGVKD. V shed 4 bases and J 1 base; nucleotides not matched to a gene: 1. In nucleotides, the CDR3 is TGTGCCATCAGTGGAGCGGGAGGGAACACCGGGGAGCTGTTTTTT. Translated, it gives CAISGAGGNTGELFF.